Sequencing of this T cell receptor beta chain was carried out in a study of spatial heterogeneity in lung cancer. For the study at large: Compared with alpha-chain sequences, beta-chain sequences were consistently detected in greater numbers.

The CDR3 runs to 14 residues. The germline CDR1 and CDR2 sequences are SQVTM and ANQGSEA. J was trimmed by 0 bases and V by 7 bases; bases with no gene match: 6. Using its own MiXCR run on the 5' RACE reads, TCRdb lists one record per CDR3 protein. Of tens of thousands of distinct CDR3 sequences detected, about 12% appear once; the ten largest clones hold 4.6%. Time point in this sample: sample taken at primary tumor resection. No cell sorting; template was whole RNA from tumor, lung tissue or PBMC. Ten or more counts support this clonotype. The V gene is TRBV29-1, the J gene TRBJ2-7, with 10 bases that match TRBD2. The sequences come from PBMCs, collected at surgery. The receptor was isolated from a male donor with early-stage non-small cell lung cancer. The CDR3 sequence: CSAFSGGYSYEQYF. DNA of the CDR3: TGCAGCGCCTTTAGCGGGGGGTACTCCTACGAGCAGTACTTC.